This T cell receptor (beta chain) was sequenced for a study of CXCR3-negative and CXCR3-positive naive CD8 T cells. Study-wide points: Memory CD8+ cells showed much lower diversity, while both naive subsets displayed comparably high diversity. TRB CDR3 properties were used to infer TCR strength, and surface CD5 was comparable between naive subsets. For CXCR3-positive naive cells, TRB CDR3s were more hydrophobic than those of CXCR3-negative naive cells.

As to this clonotype: What it binds is not known.

Germline V gene sequence: CDR1 SQVTM, CDR2 ANQGSEA. This CDR3 has 14 residues. Through 5' RACE with UMI labels, the TRB cDNA libraries were prepared. TCRdb reprocessed the 5' RACE reads and reports one entry per CDR3 protein, with no DNA. The sample table includes roughly 130,000 distinct CDR3 sequences. The chain uses TRBV29-1 and TRBJ2-7. The sequenced sample consisted of naive CXCR3+ CD8+ T cells from blood. Subset defined: CD45RO-CCR7+CD27+CD95- naive CD8+ T cells expressing CXCR3 (TNR3+). This TCR was recovered from a human donor in good health. Some clones in this sample may be carry-over from other donors' samples. The CDR3: CSVEDQGETYEQYF.